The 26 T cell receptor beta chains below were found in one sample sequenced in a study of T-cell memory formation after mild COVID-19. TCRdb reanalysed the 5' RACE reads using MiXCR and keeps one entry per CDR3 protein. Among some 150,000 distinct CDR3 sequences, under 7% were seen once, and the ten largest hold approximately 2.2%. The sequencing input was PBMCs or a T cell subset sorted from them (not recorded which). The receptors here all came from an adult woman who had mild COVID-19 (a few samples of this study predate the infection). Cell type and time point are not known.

CDR3 nucleotide sequence: TGCAGTGCGAGCAACGGGGCAACTAATGAAAAACTGTTTTTT. As protein: CSASNGATNEKLFF. The chain has TRBV20-1 and TRBJ1-4; D is ambiguous. The CDR3 has 14 amino acids. V was cut by 6 bases and J by 0 bases, with 11 bases left in between. Germline assignment: CDR1 DFQATT and CDR2 SNEGSKA (reference sequence).

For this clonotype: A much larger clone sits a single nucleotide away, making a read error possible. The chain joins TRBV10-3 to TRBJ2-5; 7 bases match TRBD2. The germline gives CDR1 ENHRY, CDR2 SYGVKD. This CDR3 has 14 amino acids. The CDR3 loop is CATYAGVREDTQYF. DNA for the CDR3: TGTGCCACCTACGCGGGAGTTCGGGAAGATACCCAGTACTTC.

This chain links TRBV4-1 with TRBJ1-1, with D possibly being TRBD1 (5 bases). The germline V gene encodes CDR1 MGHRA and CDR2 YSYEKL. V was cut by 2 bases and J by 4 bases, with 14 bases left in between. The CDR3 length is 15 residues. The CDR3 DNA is TGCGCCAGCAGCCAACCCAACTCAGGGAGCACTGAAGCTTTCTTT. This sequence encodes CASSQPNSGSTEAFF.

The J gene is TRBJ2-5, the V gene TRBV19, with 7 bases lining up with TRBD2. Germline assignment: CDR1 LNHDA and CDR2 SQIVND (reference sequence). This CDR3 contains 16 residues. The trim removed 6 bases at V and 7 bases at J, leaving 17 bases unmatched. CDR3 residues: CASRKAAGAPPGTQYF. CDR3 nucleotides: TGTGCCAGTAGAAAGGCGGCGGGAGCCCCCCCCGGGACCCAGTACTTC.

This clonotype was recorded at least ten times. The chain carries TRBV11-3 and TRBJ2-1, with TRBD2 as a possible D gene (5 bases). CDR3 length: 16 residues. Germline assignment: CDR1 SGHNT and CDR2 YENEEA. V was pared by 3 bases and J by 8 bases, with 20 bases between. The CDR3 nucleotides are TGTGCCAGCAGCTTCGGAAAGTGGGCGTCCGGGGATGAGCAGTTCTTC. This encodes CASSFGKWASGDEQFF.

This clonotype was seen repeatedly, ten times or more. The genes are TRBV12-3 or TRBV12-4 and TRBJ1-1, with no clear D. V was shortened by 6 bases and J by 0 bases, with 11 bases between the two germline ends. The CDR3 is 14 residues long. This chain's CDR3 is CASSSRLLNTEAFF. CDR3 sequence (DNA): TGTGCCAGCAGCTCCCGGCTTCTGAACACTGAAGCTTTCTTT.

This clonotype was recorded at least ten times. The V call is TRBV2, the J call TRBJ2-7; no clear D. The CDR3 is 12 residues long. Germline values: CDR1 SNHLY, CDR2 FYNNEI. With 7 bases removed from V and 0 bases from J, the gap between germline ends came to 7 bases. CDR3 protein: CASTRTSYEQYF. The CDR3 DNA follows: TGTGCCAGCACTCGGACCTCCTACGAGCAGTACTTC.

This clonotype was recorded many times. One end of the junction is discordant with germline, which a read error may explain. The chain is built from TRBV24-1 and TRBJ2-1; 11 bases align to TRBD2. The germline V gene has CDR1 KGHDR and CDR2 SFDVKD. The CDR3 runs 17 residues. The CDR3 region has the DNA TGTGCCACCAGTGTTACTAGCGGGAGATCCTCCCACAATGAGCAGTTCTTC. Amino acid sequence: CATSVTSGRSSHNEQFF.

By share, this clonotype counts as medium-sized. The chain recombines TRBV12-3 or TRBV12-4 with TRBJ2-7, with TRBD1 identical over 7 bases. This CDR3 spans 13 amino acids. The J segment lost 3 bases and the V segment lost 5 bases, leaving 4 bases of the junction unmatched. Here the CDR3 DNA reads TGTGCCAGCAGTGTGGGGACAGTCTACGAGCAGTACTTC. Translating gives CASSVGTVYEQYF.

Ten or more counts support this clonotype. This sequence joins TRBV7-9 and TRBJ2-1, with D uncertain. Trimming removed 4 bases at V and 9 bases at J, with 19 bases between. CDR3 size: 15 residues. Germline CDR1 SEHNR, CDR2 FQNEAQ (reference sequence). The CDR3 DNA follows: TGTGCCAGCAGCTCAGAGAATTCCGCCCACACTGAGCAGTTCTTC. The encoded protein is CASSSENSAHTEQFF.

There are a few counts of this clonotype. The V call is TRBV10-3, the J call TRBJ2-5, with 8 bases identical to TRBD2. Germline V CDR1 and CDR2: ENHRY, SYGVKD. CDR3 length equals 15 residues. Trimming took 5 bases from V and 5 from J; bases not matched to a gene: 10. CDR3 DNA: TGTGCCATCAGTTTGGGAGCGGGGGCGTATGAGACCCAGTACTTC. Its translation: CAISLGAGAYETQYF.

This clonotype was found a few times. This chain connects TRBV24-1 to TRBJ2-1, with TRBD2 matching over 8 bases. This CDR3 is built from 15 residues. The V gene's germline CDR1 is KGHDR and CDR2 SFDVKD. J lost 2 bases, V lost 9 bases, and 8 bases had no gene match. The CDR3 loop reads CATQSRGGTYNEQFF. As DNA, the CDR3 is TGTGCCACCCAATCCCGGGGGGGGACCTACAATGAGCAGTTCTTC.

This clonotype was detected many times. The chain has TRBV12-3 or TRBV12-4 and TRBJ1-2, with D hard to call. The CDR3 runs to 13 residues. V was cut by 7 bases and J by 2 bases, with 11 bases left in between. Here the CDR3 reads CASNVRRNYGYTF. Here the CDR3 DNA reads TGTGCCAGCAACGTCCGACGGAACTATGGCTACACCTTC.

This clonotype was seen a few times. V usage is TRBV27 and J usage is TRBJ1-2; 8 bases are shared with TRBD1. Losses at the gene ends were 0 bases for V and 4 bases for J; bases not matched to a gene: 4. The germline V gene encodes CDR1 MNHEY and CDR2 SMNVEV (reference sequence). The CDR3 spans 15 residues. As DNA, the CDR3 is TGTGCCAGCAGTTTATCCCGGACAGGGAGCTATGGCTACACCTTC. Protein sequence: CASSLSRTGSYGYTF.

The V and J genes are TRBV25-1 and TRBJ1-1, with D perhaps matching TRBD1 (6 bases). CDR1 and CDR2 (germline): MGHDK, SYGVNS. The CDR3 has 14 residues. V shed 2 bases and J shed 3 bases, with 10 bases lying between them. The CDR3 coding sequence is TGTGCCAGCAGTGAAAGGGGGGGAGACACTGAAGCTTTCTTT. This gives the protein CASSERGGDTEAFF.

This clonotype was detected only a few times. CDR3 region: CASSPTRPRGPMNTEAFF. Written as DNA, the CDR3 is TGCGCCAGCAGTCCGACACGACCGAGGGGGCCAATGAACACTGAAGCTTTCTTT. The chain uses TRBV4-1 and TRBJ1-1; 7 nucleotides agree with TRBD1. The junction had 16 bases not matched to a gene; V was cut back by 6 bases and J by 0 bases. This CDR3 has 18 amino acids. The germline V gene has CDR1 MGHRA and CDR2 YSYEKL.

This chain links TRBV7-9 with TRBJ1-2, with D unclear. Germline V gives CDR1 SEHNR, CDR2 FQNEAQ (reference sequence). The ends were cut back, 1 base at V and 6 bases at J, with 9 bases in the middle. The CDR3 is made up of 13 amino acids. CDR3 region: CASSLVWRDGYTF. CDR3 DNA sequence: TGTGCCAGCAGCTTAGTTTGGAGAGATGGCTACACCTTC. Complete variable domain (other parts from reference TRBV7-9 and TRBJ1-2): DTGVSQNPRHKITKRGQNVTFRCDPISEHNRLYWYRQTLGQGPEFLTYFQNEAQLEKSRLLSDRFSAERPKGSFSTLEIQRTEQGDSAMYLCASSLVWRDGYTFGSGTRLTVV.

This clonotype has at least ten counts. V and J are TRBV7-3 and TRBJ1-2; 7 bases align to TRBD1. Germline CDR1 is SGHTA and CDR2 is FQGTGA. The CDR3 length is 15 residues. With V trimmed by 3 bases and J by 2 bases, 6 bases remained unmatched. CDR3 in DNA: TGTGCCAGCAGCTTCCAAACAGGGGCCAACTATGGCTACACCTTC. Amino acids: CASSFQTGANYGYTF.

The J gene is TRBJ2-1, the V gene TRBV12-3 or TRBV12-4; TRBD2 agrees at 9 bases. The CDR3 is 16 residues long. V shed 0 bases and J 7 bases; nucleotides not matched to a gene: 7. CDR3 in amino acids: CASSLAGGGVENEQFF. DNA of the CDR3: TGTGCCAGCAGTTTAGCCGGCGGGGGGGTCGAAAATGAGCAGTTCTTC.

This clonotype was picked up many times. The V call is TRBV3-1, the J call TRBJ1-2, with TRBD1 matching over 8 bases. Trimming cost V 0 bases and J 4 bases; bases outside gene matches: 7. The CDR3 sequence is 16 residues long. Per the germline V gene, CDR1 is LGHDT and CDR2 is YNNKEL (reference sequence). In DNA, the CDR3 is TGTGCCAGCAGCCAAGATCTTAGGACAGGGTCCTATGGCTACACCTTC. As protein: CASSQDLRTGSYGYTF. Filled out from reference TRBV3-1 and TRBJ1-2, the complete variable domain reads DTAVSQTPKYLVTQMGNDKSIKCEQNLGHDTMYWYKQDSKKFLKIMFSYNNKELIINETVPNRFSPKSPDKAHLNLHINSLELGDSAVYFCASSQDLRTGSYGYTFGSGTRLTVV.

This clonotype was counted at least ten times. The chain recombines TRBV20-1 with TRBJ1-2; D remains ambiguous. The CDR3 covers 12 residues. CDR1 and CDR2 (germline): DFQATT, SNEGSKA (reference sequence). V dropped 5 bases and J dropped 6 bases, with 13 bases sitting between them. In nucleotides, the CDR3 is TGCAGTGCTCCCACAGCTGAGGATGGCTACACCTTC. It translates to CSAPTAEDGYTF.

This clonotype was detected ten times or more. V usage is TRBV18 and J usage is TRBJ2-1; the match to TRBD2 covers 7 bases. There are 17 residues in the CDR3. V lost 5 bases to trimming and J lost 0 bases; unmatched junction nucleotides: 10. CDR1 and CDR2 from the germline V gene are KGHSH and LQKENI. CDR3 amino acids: CASSIKGGGSSYNEQFF. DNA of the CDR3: TGTGCCAGCTCAATTAAAGGAGGCGGGAGCTCCTACAATGAGCAGTTCTTC. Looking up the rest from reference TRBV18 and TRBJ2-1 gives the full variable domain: NAGVMQNPRHLVRRRGQEARLRCSPMKGHSHVYWYRQLPEEGLKFMVYLQKENIIDESGMPKERFSAEFPKEGPSILRIQQVVRGDSAAYFCASSIKGGGSSYNEQFFGPGTRLTVL.

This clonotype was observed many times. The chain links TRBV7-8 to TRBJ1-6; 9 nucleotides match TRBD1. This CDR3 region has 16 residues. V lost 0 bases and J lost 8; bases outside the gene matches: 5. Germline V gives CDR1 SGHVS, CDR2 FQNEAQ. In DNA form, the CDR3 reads TGTGCCAGCAGCTTAGCGCTGGGACAGGGCTATTCACCCCTCCACTTT. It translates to CASSLALGQGYSPLHF.

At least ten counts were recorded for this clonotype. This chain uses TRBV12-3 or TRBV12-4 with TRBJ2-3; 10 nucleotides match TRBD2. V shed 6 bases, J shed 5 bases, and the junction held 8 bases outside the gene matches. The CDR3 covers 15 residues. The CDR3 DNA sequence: TGTGCCAGCAGCCTTTCTAGCGGGAGTTTAGATACGCAGTATTTT. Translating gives CASSLSSGSLDTQYF.

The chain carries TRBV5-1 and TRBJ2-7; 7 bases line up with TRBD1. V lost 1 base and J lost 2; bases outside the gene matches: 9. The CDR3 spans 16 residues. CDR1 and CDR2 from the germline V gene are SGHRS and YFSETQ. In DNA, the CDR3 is TGCGCCAGCAGCTTGACGACAGGGAACAAACCCTACGAGCAGTACTTC. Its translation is CASSLTTGNKPYEQYF.

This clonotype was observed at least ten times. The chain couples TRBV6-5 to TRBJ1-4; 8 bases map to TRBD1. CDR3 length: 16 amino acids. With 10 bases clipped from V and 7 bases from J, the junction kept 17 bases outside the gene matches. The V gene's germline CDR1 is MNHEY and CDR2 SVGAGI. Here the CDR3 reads CATQPNTGGRAEKLFF. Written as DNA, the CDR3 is TGTGCCACCCAACCGAATACAGGGGGAAGGGCTGAAAAACTGTTTTTT.